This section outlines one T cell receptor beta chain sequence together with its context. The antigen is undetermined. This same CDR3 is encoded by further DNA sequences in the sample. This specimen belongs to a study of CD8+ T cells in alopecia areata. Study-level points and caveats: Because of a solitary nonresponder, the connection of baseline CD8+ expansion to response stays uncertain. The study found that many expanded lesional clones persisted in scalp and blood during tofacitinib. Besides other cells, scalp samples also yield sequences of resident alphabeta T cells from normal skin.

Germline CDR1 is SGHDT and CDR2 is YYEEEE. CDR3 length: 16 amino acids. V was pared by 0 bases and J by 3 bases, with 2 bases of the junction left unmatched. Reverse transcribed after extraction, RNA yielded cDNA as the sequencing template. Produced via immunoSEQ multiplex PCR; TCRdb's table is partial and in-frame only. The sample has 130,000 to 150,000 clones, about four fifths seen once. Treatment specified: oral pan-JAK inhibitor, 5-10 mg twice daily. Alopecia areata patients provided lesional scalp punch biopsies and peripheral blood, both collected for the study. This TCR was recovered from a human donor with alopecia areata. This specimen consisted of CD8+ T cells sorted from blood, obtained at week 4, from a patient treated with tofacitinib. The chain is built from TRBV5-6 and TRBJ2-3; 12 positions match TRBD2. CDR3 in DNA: TGTGCCAGCAGCTTGGAACTAGCGGGGGGAACAGATACGCAGTATTTT. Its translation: CASSLELAGGTDTQYF.